These T cell receptor beta chains were read from a single sample in a study of cytomegalovirus exposure and HLA in healthy donors. Sequenced by immunoSEQ multiplex PCR; TCRdb stores in-frame clones only, minus some. The table shows some 190,000 clones, with around four fifths occurring only once. Sequenced input: PBMCs. Every receptor here comes from a woman aged 25 to 39 in good health and CMV-seronegative. Each CDR3 is given with its conserved first and last residue. The order of the fields is J gene, V gene, clone size, D gene, CDR3 DNA, CDR3 protein. A D gene is named only where the DNA matches it firmly. Size tells how often a clone was seen (once, few, many) or the class of an expanded clone, and some rows leave it out.

j_call: TRBJ2-7; v_call: TRBV19; clone_size: .; d_call: .; cdr3_nt: TGTGCCAGTAGTGGAGGGGGCGCGATAAGGGAGCAGTACTTC; cdr3_aa: CASSGGGAIREQYF
j_call: TRBJ2-7; v_call: TRBV30; clone_size: .; d_call: TRBD1; cdr3_nt: TGTGCCTATCCCCCCCAGGGGGAAAGGACCTACGAGCAGTACTTC; cdr3_aa: CAYPPQGERTYEQYF
j_call: TRBJ2-2; v_call: TRBV10-2; clone_size: .; d_call: .; cdr3_nt: TGCGCCAGCAGTGGACCCGTTACGGGCGGGGAGCTGTTTTTT; cdr3_aa: CASSGPVTGGELFF
j_call: TRBJ1-6; v_call: TRBV21-1; clone_size: once; d_call: .; cdr3_nt: TGTGCCAGCTCTCTCTGGCTAGTCGGCAGCACCGAAAATTCACCCCTCCACTTT; cdr3_aa: CASSLWLVGSTENSPLHF
j_call: TRBJ2-2; v_call: TRBV4-1; clone_size: .; d_call: TRBD2; cdr3_nt: TGCGCCAGCAGCCCCCTCCCTAGCGGGGGTGACACCGGGGAGCTGTTTTTT; cdr3_aa: CASSPLPSGGDTGELFF
j_call: TRBJ2-5; v_call: TRBV9; clone_size: .; d_call: TRBD1; cdr3_nt: TGTGCCAGCAGCGGGGGAGCGACAGGGCAAGAGACCCAGTACTTC; cdr3_aa: CASSGGATGQETQYF
j_call: TRBJ1-1; v_call: TRBV19; clone_size: .; d_call: .; cdr3_nt: TGTGCCAGTAGTTCACGACAGCCTGAAGCTTTCTTT; cdr3_aa: CASSSRQPEAFF
j_call: TRBJ1-5; v_call: TRBV7-9; clone_size: .; d_call: TRBD1; cdr3_nt: TGTGCCAGCAGCGCAGGACAGGGGGCCGGTCAGCCCCAGCATTTT; cdr3_aa: CASSAGQGAGQPQHF
j_call: TRBJ1-5; v_call: TRBV11-2; clone_size: .; d_call: .; cdr3_nt: TGTGCCAGCAGCCGGTCGGGGGGCAATCAGCCCCAGCATTTT; cdr3_aa: CASSRSGGNQPQHF
j_call: TRBJ1-5; v_call: TRBV6-5; clone_size: once; d_call: .; cdr3_nt: TGTGCCAGCAGTTACTCGTTCAGGGCCGGACAGCCCCAGCATTTT; cdr3_aa: CASSYSFRAGQPQHF
j_call: TRBJ1-1; v_call: TRBV21-1; clone_size: .; d_call: .; cdr3_nt: TGTGCCAGCAGCAAAGGACAGGCCCTGAACACTGAAGCTTTCTTT; cdr3_aa: CASSKGQALNTEAFF
j_call: TRBJ1-2; v_call: TRBV19; clone_size: .; d_call: TRBD1; cdr3_nt: TGTGCCAGTAGTATAGACCAAACAGGGGGGAAGTATGGCTACACCTTC; cdr3_aa: CASSIDQTGGKYGYTF
j_call: TRBJ1-2; v_call: TRBV6-4; clone_size: .; d_call: .; cdr3_nt: TGTGCCAGCAGTGCCCTTGGAGGGTTGGGCTATGGCTACACCTTC; cdr3_aa: CASSALGGLGYGYTF
j_call: TRBJ1-5; v_call: TRBV19; clone_size: few; d_call: .; cdr3_nt: TGTGCCAGTAGTTTCGACAGAAATAGCAATCAGCCCCAGCATTTT; cdr3_aa: CASSFDRNSNQPQHF
j_call: TRBJ1-5; v_call: TRBV5-8; clone_size: .; d_call: .; cdr3_nt: TGTGCCAGCATATCGTGGGGCAGAGATCAGCCCCAGCATTTT; cdr3_aa: CASISWGRDQPQHF
j_call: TRBJ2-7; v_call: TRBV29-1; clone_size: .; d_call: .; cdr3_nt: TGCAGCGTTGAAGTGATGGGGTGGGGTCGGAGGGAGCAGTACTTC; cdr3_aa: CSVEVMGWGRREQYF
j_call: TRBJ1-5; v_call: TRBV5-1; clone_size: .; d_call: .; cdr3_nt: TGCGCCAGCAGCGAAAACCCGACAGGATTTAGCAATCAGCCCCAGCATTTT; cdr3_aa: CASSENPTGFSNQPQHF
j_call: TRBJ2-3; v_call: TRBV12-5; clone_size: .; d_call: TRBD2; cdr3_nt: TGTGCTAGTGGTTTGAGACTAGCGGGCACAGATACGCAGTATTTT; cdr3_aa: CASGLRLAGTDTQYF
j_call: TRBJ1-1; v_call: TRBV18; clone_size: .; d_call: .; cdr3_nt: TGTGCCAGCTCACCATTTTCCGGTGGCACTGAAGCTTTCTTT; cdr3_aa: CASSPFSGGTEAFF
j_call: TRBJ2-5; v_call: TRBV5-6; clone_size: .; d_call: TRBD2; cdr3_nt: TGTGCCAGCAGCTTGCGTCTAGCGGGGTTTGAGACCCAGTACTTC; cdr3_aa: CASSLRLAGFETQYF
j_call: TRBJ2-3; v_call: TRBV19; clone_size: .; d_call: TRBD1; cdr3_nt: TGTGCCAGTAGGAATCCGGGACAGGGGATCCCAGATACGCAGTATTTT; cdr3_aa: CASRNPGQGIPDTQYF
j_call: TRBJ2-2; v_call: TRBV5-1; clone_size: .; d_call: .; cdr3_nt: TGCGCCAGCAGCGAATCGACAGGTAGTGGCACCGGGGAGCTGTTTTTT; cdr3_aa: CASSESTGSGTGELFF
j_call: TRBJ2-3; v_call: TRBV7-2; clone_size: .; d_call: .; cdr3_nt: TGTGCCAGCATCTCCGGGATCCACACAGATACGCAGTATTTT; cdr3_aa: CASISGIHTDTQYF
j_call: TRBJ1-3; v_call: TRBV18; clone_size: .; d_call: TRBD1; cdr3_nt: TGTGCCAGCTCACTCGGACAGGATAGAAACACCATATATTTT; cdr3_aa: CASSLGQDRNTIYF
j_call: TRBJ1-5; v_call: TRBV7-2; clone_size: .; d_call: .; cdr3_nt: TGTGCCAGCAGCTCCTCGCCCACAGGAATTCGTTGGCCCCAGCATTTT; cdr3_aa: CASSSSPTGIRWPQHF
j_call: TRBJ1-2; v_call: TRBV5-1; clone_size: .; d_call: TRBD1; cdr3_nt: TGCGCCAGCAGCTTGGAGGGACAGGGTGATGGCTACACCTTC; cdr3_aa: CASSLEGQGDGYTF
j_call: TRBJ1-2; v_call: TRBV29-1; clone_size: .; d_call: TRBD1; cdr3_nt: TGCAGCGTTGGAGGGGGCGAGGGCTATGGCTACACCTTC; cdr3_aa: CSVGGGEGYGYTF
j_call: TRBJ1-1; v_call: TRBV7-3; clone_size: .; d_call: .; cdr3_nt: TGTGCCAGCAGCTTAATCCGGGTGAAGAACACTGAAGCTTTCTTT; cdr3_aa: CASSLIRVKNTEAFF
j_call: TRBJ2-7; v_call: TRBV29-1; clone_size: .; d_call: TRBD1; cdr3_nt: TGCAGCGTGAAAACCGGGACAGGGAGCTCCTACGAGCAGTACTTC; cdr3_aa: CSVKTGTGSSYEQYF
j_call: TRBJ1-3; v_call: TRBV9; clone_size: few; d_call: .; cdr3_nt: TGTGCCAGCAGCGTCCGGGTGGCGGGAAACACCATATATTTT; cdr3_aa: CASSVRVAGNTIYF
j_call: TRBJ2-7; v_call: TRBV7-2; clone_size: .; d_call: TRBD2; cdr3_nt: TGTGCCAGCAGCACCCGGACTAGTTCAGACGAGCAGTACTTC; cdr3_aa: CASSTRTSSDEQYF
j_call: TRBJ2-1; v_call: TRBV27; clone_size: .; d_call: TRBD1; cdr3_nt: TGTGCCAGCAGTTTCTGGGGCAGGGGGCTGGTTGTTTACAATAGTGAGCAGTTCTTC; cdr3_aa: CASSFWGRGLVVYNSEQFF
j_call: TRBJ1-4; v_call: TRBV7-9; clone_size: few; d_call: .; cdr3_nt: TGTGCCAGCAGCTTAACAGTAGATGAAAAACTGTTTTTT; cdr3_aa: CASSLTVDEKLFF
j_call: TRBJ2-7; v_call: TRBV5-1; clone_size: .; d_call: TRBD1; cdr3_nt: TGCGCCAGCAACCCCGGGACAGGGTTTGAGCAGTACTTC; cdr3_aa: CASNPGTGFEQYF
j_call: TRBJ2-2; v_call: TRBV7-9; clone_size: few; d_call: TRBD2; cdr3_nt: TGTGCCAGCAGCCCCCCAGCGGGGATCACCGGGGAGCTGTTTTTT; cdr3_aa: CASSPPAGITGELFF
j_call: TRBJ1-1; v_call: TRBV9; clone_size: few; d_call: .; cdr3_nt: TGTGCCAGCAGCGTACACAGGAACACTGAAGCTTTCTTT; cdr3_aa: CASSVHRNTEAFF
j_call: TRBJ1-5; v_call: TRBV19; clone_size: .; d_call: TRBD1; cdr3_nt: TGTGCCAGTAGTATGGTGGGACAGGGTAGCAATCAGCCCCAGCATTTT; cdr3_aa: CASSMVGQGSNQPQHF
j_call: TRBJ2-7; v_call: TRBV27; clone_size: .; d_call: TRBD1; cdr3_nt: TGTGCCAGCAGTCCTTGGACAGGGGGGAACTACGAGCAGTACTTC; cdr3_aa: CASSPWTGGNYEQYF
j_call: TRBJ2-3; v_call: TRBV19; clone_size: .; d_call: TRBD2; cdr3_nt: TGTGCCAGTAGTCAACTGACTAGCGGGGGATCAGATACGCAGTATTTT; cdr3_aa: CASSQLTSGGSDTQYF
j_call: TRBJ1-1; v_call: TRBV7-6; clone_size: few; d_call: .; cdr3_nt: TGTGCCAGCAGCTTAGAAGACAGCACTGAAGCTTTCTTT; cdr3_aa: CASSLEDSTEAFF
j_call: TRBJ2-1; v_call: TRBV10-1; clone_size: .; d_call: .; cdr3_nt: TGCGCCAGCAGCGAACTATCTCCGGGGTATGAGCAGTTCTTC; cdr3_aa: CASSELSPGYEQFF
j_call: TRBJ2-1; v_call: TRBV6-1; clone_size: .; d_call: .; cdr3_nt: TGTGCCAGCAGTAAACAGTCGGAGCAGTTCTTC; cdr3_aa: CASSKQSEQFF
j_call: TRBJ1-2; v_call: TRBV29-1; clone_size: .; d_call: TRBD1; cdr3_nt: TGCAGCGTCGGAGCCGGGACAGTTAGTCATGGCTACACCTTC; cdr3_aa: CSVGAGTVSHGYTF
j_call: TRBJ1-2; v_call: TRBV18; clone_size: .; d_call: .; cdr3_nt: TGTGCCAGCTCACCACGGGCTGGGGGGGATGAGGAAGGTGGCTACACCTTC; cdr3_aa: CASSPRAGGDEEGGYTF
j_call: TRBJ2-7; v_call: TRBV6-1; clone_size: once; d_call: .; cdr3_nt: TGTGCCAGCGGCCGTAACGAGCAGTACTTC; cdr3_aa: CASGRNEQYF
j_call: TRBJ1-2; v_call: TRBV11-2; clone_size: .; d_call: TRBD1; cdr3_nt: TGTGCCAGCAGTTCTGGACAGGGCGCTAACTATGGCTACACCTTC; cdr3_aa: CASSSGQGANYGYTF